The present entry profiles one TCR beta chain with its context. This specimen comes from a study of CD8 T cells in Susac syndrome. Random hexamers were used to reverse transcribe about 0.5 to 1 ug of RNA. From the immunoSEQ multiplex PCR reads, TCRdb called clonotypes with MiXCR, one entry per CDR3 protein. The table includes about 180,000 distinct CDR3 sequences, 85% to 95% detected once. The clonotype originates from a human donor with Susac syndrome. The sample consisted of CD4+ T cells from PBMCs.

In DNA form, the CDR3 reads TGTGCCTGGACCAGTAACAGTCGTGGCTACACCTTC. It yields the protein CAWTSNSRGYTF. This chain links TRBV30 with TRBJ1-2; D ambiguous. Germline V gives CDR1 GTSNPN, CDR2 SVGIG (reference sequence). The CDR3 contains 12 residues. Trimming took 4 bases from V and 7 from J, leaving 13 bases between them.